This T cell receptor beta chain was captured in a study of T cell responses to AZD1222 COVID-19 vaccine. Measured with immunoSEQ multiplex PCR; TCRdb has only the in-frame clones, and not every one. The sample has 140,000 to 150,000 clones, about 92% seen once. This CDR3 is 14 amino acids long. From germline, CDR1 is SNHLY and CDR2 FYNNEI. V trimming: 6 bases; J trimming: 2 bases; junction bases outside the gene matches: 6. Findings of the study overall: Seropositivity was recorded at baseline in only a handful of AZD1222 recipients. Donors skewed white British and female; clonal diversity was possibly underestimated.

On this clone: Its antigen is still unknown.

Sequenced material: peripheral blood, taken 28 days after the second AZD1222 dose. The receptor comes from an adult who received the AZD1222 COVID-19 vaccine. The chain carries TRBV2 and TRBJ2-5, with 7 bases identical to TRBD1. CDR3 bases: TGTGCCAGCAGCCTAGGGACAGTTCAAGAGACCCAGTACTTC. Residues: CASSLGTVQETQYF.